This TCR beta chain was found in a study of Tregs in tolerant kidney transplant recipients. The CDR3 runs to 17 residues. The J segment lost 7 bases and the V segment lost 2 bases, leaving 12 bases of the junction unmatched. The germline V gene has CDR1 SGHTA and CDR2 FQGNSA. Notes on the study in general: For some patients, primers changed over time, blocking nucleotide-level comparison.

Concerning this clone: Its antigen is not identified.

Using immunoSEQ multiplex PCR, the repertoire was profiled, and TCRdb retains in-frame clones only, with some absent. The sample consists of around 77,000 clones, about 98% of them appearing once. The source was CD4+ T cells from blood, collected before the transplant. The receptor was isolated from a human donor who received a combined kidney and bone marrow transplant. The rearrangement joins TRBV7-2 to TRBJ2-1, with 9 bases lining up with TRBD1. CDR3: CASSLWSGTGQGNEQFF. CDR3 nucleotides: TGTGCCAGCAGCTTATGGTCAGGGACAGGGCAGGGGAATGAGCAGTTCTTC. Looking up the rest from reference TRBV7-2 and TRBJ2-1 gives the full variable domain: GAGVSQSPSNKVTEKGKDVELRCDPISGHTALYWYRQSLGQGLEFLIYFQGNSAPDKSGLPSDRFSAERTGGSVSTLTIQRTQQEDSAVYLCASSLWSGTGQGNEQFFGPGTRLTVL.